Below are 15 T cell receptor beta chains sequenced from a single sample in a study of vaccination and CD4 T cells after COVID-19. The Oncomine TCR Beta short-read assay was applied to DNA of cultured CD4+ T cells. TCRdb analysed the PCR reads with MiXCR anew, one entry per CDR3 protein. The sample holds tens of thousands of distinct CDR3 sequences; roughly a third are singletons and the top ten take approximately 3.1%. Indicated time point: late sampling 161 to 241 days after vaccination in three convalescent patients. Treatment of the sample: approximately nine-day PBMC culture with coronavirus spike peptide pools or control peptides (ViraFEST assay). For these receptors, no antigen is known. Here the sequenced sample was CD4+ T cells from blood, cultured in vitro, taken about 7 months after SARS-CoV-2 vaccination. All receptors derive from a human donor who had recovered from COVID-19.

Here the CDR3 reads CSAMTSGRWQETQYF. DNA of the CDR3: TGCAGTGCTATGACTAGCGGGAGGTGGCAGGAGACCCAGTACTTC. The J gene is TRBJ2-5, the V gene TRBV20-1, with 13 bases fitting TRBD2. The germline V gene has CDR1 DFQATT and CDR2 SNEGSKA (reference sequence). V dropped 4 bases and J dropped 5; count of bases not matched to a gene: 7. This CDR3 has 15 amino acids.

The chain uses TRBV7-3 and TRBJ2-1; maybe TRBD1 (6 bases). From germline, CDR1 is SGHTA and CDR2 FQGTGA. Trimming shortened V by 4 bases and J by 9 bases, and 25 bases separated the two germline ends. CDR3 length equals 17 residues. The CDR3 spells CASSSQSGAASEIEQFF. CDR3 nucleotides: TGTGCCAGCAGCTCACAATCAGGGGCCGCCTCCGAAATTGAGCAGTTCTTC.

The V gene is TRBV7-8, the J gene TRBJ2-1; TRBD2 matches at 13 bases. There are 16 residues in the CDR3. The V gene end was trimmed by 5 bases and the J gene end by 6 bases; junction bases not matched to a gene: 7. CDR1 is SGHVS and CDR2 is FQNEAQ in the germline V gene. CDR3 amino acids: CASSRTGTSGTNEQFF. CDR3 sequence (DNA): TGTGCCAGCAGCCGGACCGGGACTAGCGGGACCAATGAGCAGTTCTTC.

The V and J genes are TRBV20-1 and TRBJ2-5, with D maybe TRBD2 (6 bases). The V and J ends lost 3 bases and 4 bases respectively, with 15 bases between them. This CDR3 contains 14 residues. Looked up from germline, CDR1 is DFQATT and CDR2 is SNEGSKA (reference sequence). The CDR3 loop reads CSASRAGGGETQYF. CDR3 coding DNA: TGCAGTGCTAGTCGAGCGGGTGGGGGAGAGACCCAGTACTTC.

The chain has TRBV20-1 and TRBJ2-4; 9 bases line up with TRBD2. Germline V lookup: CDR1 DFQATT, CDR2 SNEGSKA (reference sequence). Trimming at V came to 3 bases and at J to 2 bases, leaving 8 bases not matched to a gene. This CDR3 comprises 16 residues. DNA of the CDR3: TGCAGTGCTAGCGCGGGAGGGCCTACAACCAAAAACATTCAGTACTTC. It translates to CSASAGGPTTKNIQYF.

The V call is TRBV6-2 or TRBV6-3, the J call TRBJ1-6; TRBD1 matches at 7 bases. The CDR3 has 13 residues. Germline V gives CDR1 MNHEY, CDR2 SVGEGT. The J segment lost 9 bases and the V segment lost 6 bases, leaving 5 bases of the junction unmatched. CDR3 bases: TGTGCCAGCAGATCCGACAGGGCTTCACCCCTCCACTTT. Amino acids: CASRSDRASPLHF.

V usage is TRBV18 and J usage is TRBJ1-5; D unresolved. From germline, CDR1 is KGHSH and CDR2 LQKENI. This CDR3 contains 13 residues. Trimming shortened V by 2 bases and J by 6 bases, and 8 bases separated the two germline ends. The CDR3 nucleotides are TGTGCCAGCTCACCAGGGGTTAGTCAGCCCCAGCATTTT. As protein: CASSPGVSQPQHF.

The table lists this clonotype with a few counts. The chain employs TRBV28 and TRBJ1-6; D might be TRBD1 (6 bases). The V end lost 3 bases, the J end lost 7 bases, and 16 bases lay between the germline ends. The CDR3 totals 16 residues. Germline V gene lookup returns CDR1 MDHEN and CDR2 SYDVKM. The CDR3 region has the DNA TGTGCCAGCAGTTTTACAGGGAGGTCGGCCAATTCACCCCTCCACTTT. Translating gives CASSFTGRSANSPLHF.

This chain joins TRBV10-2 and TRBJ1-5; the match to TRBD1 covers 8 bases. Germline loops: CDR1 WSHSY, CDR2 SAAADI. The CDR3 contains 17 residues. V was clipped by 2 bases and J by 6 bases; unmatched bases: 12. The CDR3 reads CASSEPPRGTGGQPQHF. The CDR3 DNA follows: TGCGCCAGCAGTGAGCCACCCAGGGGCACAGGGGGTCAGCCCCAGCATTTT.

This chain joins TRBV20-1 and TRBJ1-5; D ambiguous. This CDR3 has 13 amino acids. Deletions cut 5 bases from V and 6 bases from J, with 14 bases between. Germline CDR1 reads DFQATT; CDR2 reads SNEGSKA (reference sequence). The CDR3 loop is CSAAPRRVQPQHF. The CDR3 nucleotides read TGCAGTGCTGCCCCTAGACGGGTTCAGCCCCAGCATTTT.

The rearrangement uses TRBV18 and TRBJ2-2, with no clear D. The CDR3 length is 14 residues. From germline, CDR1 is KGHSH and CDR2 LQKENI. V lost 3 bases and J 0 bases, leaving 5 bases between the germline ends. The CDR3 sequence: CASSPLTNTGELFF. DNA for the CDR3: TGTGCCAGCTCACCGCTAACGAACACCGGGGAGCTGTTTTTT.

This clonotype was seen a handful of times. The chain has TRBV28 and TRBJ2-5; 9 bases are a match to TRBD1. Looked up from germline, CDR1 is MDHEN and CDR2 is SYDVKM. There are 14 residues in the CDR3. V lost 5 bases to trimming and J lost 3 bases; unmatched junction nucleotides: 4. The CDR3: CASSIRDREETQYF. In DNA, the CDR3 is TGTGCCAGCAGTATTAGGGACAGGGAAGAGACCCAGTACTTC.

This chain uses TRBV5-4 with TRBJ1-1, with a tentative D call TRBD1 (5 bases). Trimming pared 5 bases from V and 1 base from J, leaving 12 bases between. The germline V gene encodes CDR1 SGHNT and CDR2 YYREEE (reference sequence). This CDR3 has 14 residues. The CDR3 reads CASRTGGRNTEAFF. CDR3 bases: TGTGCCAGCAGAACCGGGGGAAGGAACACTGAAGCTTTCTTT.

J is TRBJ2-1 and V is TRBV20-1; D remains ambiguous. The CDR3 contains 13 residues. V was clipped by 0 bases and J by 12 bases, with 15 bases between them. Germline CDR1 is DFQATT and CDR2 is SNEGSKA (reference sequence). The CDR3 region has the DNA TGCAGTGCTAGAGATCTGGGGTGGGTCGGGCAGTTCTTC. This codes for CSARDLGWVGQFF.

This clonotype was seen once. The gene calls are TRBV6-2 or TRBV6-3 and TRBJ2-7, with D unclear. V shed 6 bases and J shed 3 bases, with 9 bases lying between them. The germline CDR1 and CDR2 sequences are MNHEY and SVGEGT. The CDR3 has 12 residues. CDR3 in DNA: TGTGCCAGCAGCGACACCCACTACGAGCAGTACTTC. Protein: CASSDTHYEQYF.